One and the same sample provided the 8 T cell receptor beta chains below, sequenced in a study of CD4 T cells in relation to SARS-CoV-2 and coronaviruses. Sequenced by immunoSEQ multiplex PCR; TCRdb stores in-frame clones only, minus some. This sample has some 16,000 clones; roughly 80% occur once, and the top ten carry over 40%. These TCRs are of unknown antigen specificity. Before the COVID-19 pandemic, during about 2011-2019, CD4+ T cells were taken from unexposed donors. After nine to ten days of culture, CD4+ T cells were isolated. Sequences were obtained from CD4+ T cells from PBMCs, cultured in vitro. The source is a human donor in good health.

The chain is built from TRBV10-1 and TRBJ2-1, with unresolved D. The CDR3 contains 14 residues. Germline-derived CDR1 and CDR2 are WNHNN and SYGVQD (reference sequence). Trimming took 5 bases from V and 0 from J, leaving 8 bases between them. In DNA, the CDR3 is TGCGCCAGCAGTAGCGCTAGCTCCTACAATGAGCAGTTCTTC. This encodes CASSSASSYNEQFF.

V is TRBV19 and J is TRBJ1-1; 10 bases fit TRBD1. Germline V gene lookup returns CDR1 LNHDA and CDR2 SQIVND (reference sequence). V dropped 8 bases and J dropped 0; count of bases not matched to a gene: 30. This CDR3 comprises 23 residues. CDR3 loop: CASGSSGAAIMGQGQTMNTEAFF. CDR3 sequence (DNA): TGTGCCAGTGGCTCCTCTGGGGCCGCCATTATGGGACAGGGGCAAACCATGAACACTGAAGCTTTCTTT.

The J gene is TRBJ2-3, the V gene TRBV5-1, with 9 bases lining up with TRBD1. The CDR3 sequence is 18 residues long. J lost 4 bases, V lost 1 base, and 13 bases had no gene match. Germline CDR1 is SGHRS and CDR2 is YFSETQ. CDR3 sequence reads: CASSLTTTGTGHPDTQYF. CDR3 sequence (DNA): TGCGCCAGCAGCTTGACAACTACCGGGACAGGGCACCCAGATACGCAGTATTTT.

CDR3 residues: CASSPPPPSKLFF. The CDR3 coding sequence is TGTGCCAGCTCACCCCCCCCTCCGTCGAAACTGTTTTTT. This chain uses TRBV18 with TRBJ1-4; D is undetermined. Germline values: CDR1 KGHSH, CDR2 LQKENI. This CDR3 has 13 amino acids. V dropped 3 bases and J dropped 11 bases, with 13 bases sitting between them.

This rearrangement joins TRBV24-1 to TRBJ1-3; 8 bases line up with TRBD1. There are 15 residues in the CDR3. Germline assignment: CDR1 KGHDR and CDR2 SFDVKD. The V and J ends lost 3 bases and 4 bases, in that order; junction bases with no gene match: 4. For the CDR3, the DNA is TGTGCCACCAGTGATCCAAGGACAGGGGGAAACACCATATATTTT. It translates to CATSDPRTGGNTIYF.

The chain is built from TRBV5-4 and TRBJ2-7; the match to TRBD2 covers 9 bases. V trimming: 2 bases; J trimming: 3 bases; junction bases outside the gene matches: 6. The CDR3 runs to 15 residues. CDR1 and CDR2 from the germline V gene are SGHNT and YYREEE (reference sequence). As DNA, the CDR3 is TGTGCCAGCAGCTTAGCGGGAGGATCCTACTACGAGCAGTACTTC. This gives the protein CASSLAGGSYYEQYF.

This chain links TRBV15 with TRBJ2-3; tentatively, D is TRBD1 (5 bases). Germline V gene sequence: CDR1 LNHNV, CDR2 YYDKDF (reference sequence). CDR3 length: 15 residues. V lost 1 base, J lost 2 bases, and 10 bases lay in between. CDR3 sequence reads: CATSRVAGFTDTQYF. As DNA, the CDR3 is TGTGCCACCAGCAGAGTTGCAGGGTTCACAGATACGCAGTATTTT.

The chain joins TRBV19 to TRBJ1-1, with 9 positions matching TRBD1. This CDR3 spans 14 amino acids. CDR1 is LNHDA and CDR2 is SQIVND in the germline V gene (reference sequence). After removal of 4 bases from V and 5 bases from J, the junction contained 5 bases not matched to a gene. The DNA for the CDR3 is TGTGCCAGTAGTACACACAGGGGGCGGACTGAAGCTTTCTTT. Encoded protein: CASSTHRGRTEAFF.